Listed below are T cell receptor beta chains from one sample, sequenced in a study of blood T cell repertoires in COVID-19. Sequencing was performed with immunoSEQ multiplex PCR; in TCRdb, only in-frame clones are kept and a portion is missing. The sample lists about 100,000 clones, 90% to 95% occurring once. Sequencing was carried out using peripheral blood. These TCRs come from a human donor in a cohort sampled during active COVID-19. Both conserved end residues are part of each CDR3. D genes are given only for firm matches. Not all rows give a size; the values are once, few, many and, for expanded clones, a class.

size: -
J: TRBJ1-5
V: TRBV19
D: -
DNA: TGTGCCAGTAGCCGCAGGGGAGAAGATCAGCCCCAGCATTTT
CDR3: CASSRRGEDQPQHF

size: once
J: TRBJ2-3
V: TRBV13
D: TRBD2
DNA: TGTGCCAGCAGCTTCCAACTAGCGGGTCGCACAGATACGCAGTATTTT
CDR3: CASSFQLAGRTDTQYF

size: once
J: TRBJ2-1
V: TRBV9
D: TRBD2
DNA: TGTGCCAGCAGCGCGGGGGGGCTTAGTACTGAGCAGTTCTTC
CDR3: CASSAGGLSTEQFF

size: once
J: TRBJ2-7
V: TRBV7-2
D: TRBD2
DNA: TGTGCCAGCAGCTTACCGATGACTAGCGGGAGCTCCTACGAGCAGTACTTC
CDR3: CASSLPMTSGSSYEQYF

size: -
J: TRBJ2-4
V: TRBV20-1
D: TRBD1
DNA: TGCAGTGCTAGGGTGGGGACAGGGGATCACTTC
CDR3: CSARVGTGDHF

size: -
J: TRBJ2-4
V: TRBV6-2/TRBV6-3
D: -
DNA: TGTGCCAGCAGTTACGTGGCTGTAGCCAAAAACATTCAGTACTTC
CDR3: CASSYVAVAKNIQYF

size: -
J: TRBJ1-1
V: TRBV4-2
D: -
DNA: TGTGCCAGCAGCCAAGGCCAGTTGAACACTGAAGCTTTCTTT
CDR3: CASSQGQLNTEAFF

size: -
J: TRBJ1-2
V: TRBV28
D: -
DNA: TGTGCCAGCAGTTGGGGGGGGGAATCGGTCGGCTACACCTTC
CDR3: CASSWGGESVGYTF

size: -
J: TRBJ1-2
V: TRBV6-6
D: TRBD1
DNA: TGTGCCAGCAAAGGGGACAGGGGGCGCGGGGGCTACACCTTC
CDR3: CASKGDRGRGGYTF

size: -
J: TRBJ2-5
V: TRBV6-5
D: TRBD1
DNA: TGTGCCAGCAGACCTACAGGGGCCCTTGGGTCCCAGTACTTC
CDR3: CASRPTGALGSQYF

size: -
J: TRBJ1-5
V: TRBV2
D: -
DNA: TGTGCCAGCAGCCCTGAGGGGGGGAGCAATCAGCCCCAGCATTTT
CDR3: CASSPEGGSNQPQHF

size: -
J: TRBJ2-7
V: TRBV3-1/TRBV3-2
D: -
DNA: TGTGCCAGCAGCCGCGGAGGCTACGAGCAGTACTTC
CDR3: CASSRGGYEQYF

size: -
J: TRBJ1-4
V: TRBV5-5
D: -
DNA: TGTGCCAGCAGCCTGGACTGGTCTAATGAAAAACTGTTTTTT
CDR3: CASSLDWSNEKLFF

size: -
J: TRBJ2-1
V: TRBV10-2
D: TRBD2
DNA: TGCGCCAGCAGAGCCCACAATCTAGCGGGAGGGAACAATGAGCAGTTCTTC
CDR3: CASRAHNLAGGNNEQFF

size: -
J: TRBJ2-2
V: TRBV12-3/TRBV12-4
D: -
DNA: TGTGCCAGCAGTTTTGAGGCCGGGGAGCTGTTTTTT
CDR3: CASSFEAGELFF

size: -
J: TRBJ1-4
V: TRBV2
D: TRBD1
DNA: TGTGCCAGCAGTACTAAAACGGGACAGCCTAATGAAAAACTGTTTTTT
CDR3: CASSTKTGQPNEKLFF

size: -
J: TRBJ2-3
V: TRBV7-2
D: TRBD2
DNA: TGTGCCAGCAGCTTAGGGCCAGCGGGGGGCACAGATACGCAGTATTTT
CDR3: CASSLGPAGGTDTQYF

size: once
J: TRBJ2-7
V: TRBV19
D: -
DNA: TGTGCCAGTAGTATAACGGGCGGGACCTACGAGCAGTACTTC
CDR3: CASSITGGTYEQYF